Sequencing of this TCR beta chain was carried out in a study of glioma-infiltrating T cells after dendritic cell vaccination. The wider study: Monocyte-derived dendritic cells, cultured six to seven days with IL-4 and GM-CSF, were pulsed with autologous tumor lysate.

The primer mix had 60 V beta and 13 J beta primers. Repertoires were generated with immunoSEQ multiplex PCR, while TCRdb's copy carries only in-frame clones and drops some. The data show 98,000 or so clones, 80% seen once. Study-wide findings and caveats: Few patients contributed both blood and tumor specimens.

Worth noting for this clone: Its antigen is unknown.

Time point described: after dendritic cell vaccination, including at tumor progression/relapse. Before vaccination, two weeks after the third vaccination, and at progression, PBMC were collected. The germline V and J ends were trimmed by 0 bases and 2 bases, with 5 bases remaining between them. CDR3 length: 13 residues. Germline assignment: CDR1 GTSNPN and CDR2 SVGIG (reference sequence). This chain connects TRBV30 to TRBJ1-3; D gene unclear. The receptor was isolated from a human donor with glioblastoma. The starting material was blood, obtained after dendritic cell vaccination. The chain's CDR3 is CAWSVQTGNTIYF. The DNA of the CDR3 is TGTGCCTGGAGTGTCCAGACTGGAAACACCATATATTTT. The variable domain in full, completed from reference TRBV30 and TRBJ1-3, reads SQTIHQWPATLVQPVGSPLSLECTVEGTSNPNLYWYRQAAGRGLQLLFYSVGIGQISSEVPQNLSASRPQDRQFILSSKKLLLSDSGFYLCAWSVQTGNTIYFGEGSWLTVV.